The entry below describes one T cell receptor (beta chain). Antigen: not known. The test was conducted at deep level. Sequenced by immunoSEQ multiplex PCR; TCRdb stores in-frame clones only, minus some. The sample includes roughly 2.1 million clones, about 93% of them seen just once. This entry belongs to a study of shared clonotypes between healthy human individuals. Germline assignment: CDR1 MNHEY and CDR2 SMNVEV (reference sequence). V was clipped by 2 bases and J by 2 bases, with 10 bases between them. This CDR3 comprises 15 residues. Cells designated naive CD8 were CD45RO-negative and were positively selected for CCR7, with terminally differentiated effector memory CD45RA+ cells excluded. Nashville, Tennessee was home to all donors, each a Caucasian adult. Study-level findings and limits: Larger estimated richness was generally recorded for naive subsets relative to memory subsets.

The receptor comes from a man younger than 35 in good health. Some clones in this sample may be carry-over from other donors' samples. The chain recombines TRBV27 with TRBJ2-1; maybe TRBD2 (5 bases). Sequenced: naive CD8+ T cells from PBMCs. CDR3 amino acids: CASSLGLDPYNEQFF. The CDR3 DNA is TGTGCCAGCAGTTTAGGACTCGACCCCTACAATGAGCAGTTCTTC.